One sample yielded the 26 T cell receptor beta chains listed below, sequenced in a study of metastatic and nonmetastatic thyroid tumors. Thyroid surgery was preceded by no treatment in any patient. TCRdb re-called clones from the PCR reads using MiXCR. The data contain 31,000 or so clones, about 15% of them singletons. Sequences were obtained from blood. These receptors were collected from a female donor with papillary thyroid cancer or a benign thyroid nodule (not recorded which). Some clones in this sample may be carry-over from other donors' samples.

The chain combines TRBV20-1 with TRBJ2-3; 11 nucleotides agree with TRBD2. With 6 bases clipped from V and 5 bases from J, the junction kept 7 bases outside the gene matches. The length of the CDR3 is 14 residues. The germline V gene has CDR1 DFQATT and CDR2 SNEGSKA (reference sequence). CDR3 protein: CSAELAGALDTQYF. In DNA form, the CDR3 reads TGCAGTGCCGAACTAGCGGGAGCTCTAGATACGCAGTATTTT.

This clone has more than one count but fewer than ten. The rearrangement joins TRBV10-1 to TRBJ2-2, with 8 bases identical to TRBD1. Trimming took 4 bases from V and 1 from J; bases not matched to a gene: 8. The CDR3 contains 17 residues. Germline V CDR1 and CDR2: WNHNN, SYGVQD (reference sequence). Written as DNA, the CDR3 is TGCGCCAGCAGTGGTCAGGGGGCTGGAGGGAACACCGGGGAGCTGTTTTTT. Its translation: CASSGQGAGGNTGELFF.

In its sample, this clone was seen many times. The genes are TRBV2 and TRBJ1-5; 8 bases map to TRBD1. Germline assignment: CDR1 SNHLY and CDR2 FYNNEI. V lost 11 bases and J lost 3; bases outside the gene matches: 6. There are 13 residues in the CDR3. This CDR3 is CAAADRVNQPQHF. CDR3 DNA: TGTGCCGCGGCGGACAGGGTCAATCAGCCCCAGCATTTT.

The table lists this clone with many counts. The J gene is TRBJ2-4, the V gene TRBV2, with TRBD2 matching 7 bases. Germline CDR1 reads SNHLY; CDR2 reads FYNNEI. The J segment lost 0 bases and the V segment lost 0 bases, leaving 2 bases of the junction unmatched. The CDR3 loop spans 16 amino acids. CDR3 bases: TGTGCCAGCAGTGAAGCTGGGGGGGTAGCCAAAAACATTCAGTACTTC. Translating it yields CASSEAGGVAKNIQYF. Variable domain in full (rest from reference TRBV2 and TRBJ2-4): EPEVTQTPSHQVTQMGQEVILRCVPISNHLYFYWYRQILGQKVEFLVSFYNNEISEKSEIFDDQFSVERPDGSNFTLKIRSTKLEDSAMYFCASSEAGGVAKNIQYFGAGTRLSVL.

In this sample, this clone turned up many times. The chain employs TRBV5-1 and TRBJ1-4; 8 bases are a match to TRBD1. The germline V gene has CDR1 SGHRS and CDR2 YFSETQ. The CDR3 loop spans 14 amino acids. V lost 4 bases to trimming and J lost 7 bases; unmatched junction nucleotides: 6. CDR3 DNA: TGCGCCAGCAGCACTGGGACAGGAGGTGAAAAACTGTTTTTT. Translated, it gives CASSTGTGGEKLFF.

This clone has at least ten counts. V and J are TRBV10-2 and TRBJ1-4; D possibly corresponds to TRBD1 (6 bases). V was clipped by 7 bases and J by 4 bases, with 10 bases between them. Germline V gene sequence: CDR1 WSHSY, CDR2 SAAADI. This CDR3 has 13 amino acids. In DNA form, the CDR3 reads TGCGCCAGCACGGGACACCTTAATGAAAAACTGTTTTTT. It specifies CASTGHLNEKLFF.

This clone occurred many times. The chain carries TRBV7-2 and TRBJ2-7, with D possibly matching TRBD2 (6 bases). This CDR3 is 14 amino acids long. In germline, CDR1 is SGHTA, CDR2 FQGNSA. V was pared by 0 bases and J by 1 base, with 7 bases between. The CDR3 is CASSLAGRSYEQYF. In DNA form, the CDR3 reads TGTGCCAGCAGCTTAGCGGGGAGGTCCTACGAGCAGTACTTC.

This chain joins TRBV9 and TRBJ2-1; TRBD2 might be the D (6 bases). The V and J ends lost 0 bases and 7 bases respectively, with 14 bases between them. In germline, CDR1 is SGDLS, CDR2 YYNGEE. The CDR3 is made up of 15 amino acids. CDR3 region: CASSVDSGVVNEQFF. The CDR3 DNA reads as TGTGCCAGCAGCGTAGATTCGGGAGTAGTGAATGAGCAGTTCTTC.

This clone turned up a few times. V is TRBV11-3 and J is TRBJ2-2, with no clear D. CDR3 size: 13 residues. Germline CDR1 is SGHNT and CDR2 is YENEEA. Trimming left V 0 bases short and J 11 bases short, with 10 bases between. The DNA for the CDR3 is TGTGCCAGCAGCTTAGACCTCGCGTGTGAGCTGTTTTTT. It translates to CASSLDLACELFF.

This clone was observed at least ten times. The chain uses TRBV5-1 and TRBJ2-5; TRBD1 agrees at 8 bases. This CDR3 spans 14 amino acids. Germline CDR1 is SGHRS and CDR2 is YFSETQ. Trimming at V came to 4 bases and at J to 2 bases, leaving 4 bases not matched to a gene. This CDR3 reads CASSRTGQQETQYF. The CDR3 DNA sequence: TGCGCCAGCAGCCGGACAGGGCAACAAGAGACCCAGTACTTC. The full variable domain, with the rest looked up from reference TRBV5-1 and TRBJ2-5, is KAGVTQTPRYLIKTRGQQVTLSCSPISGHRSVSWYQQTPGQGLQFLFEYFSETQRNKGNFPGRFSGRQFSNSRSEMNVSTLELGDSALYLCASSRTGQQETQYFGPGTRLLVL.

This clone was found many times. The chain carries TRBV12-3 or TRBV12-4 and TRBJ2-5; TRBD2 agrees at 9 bases. V lost 3 bases and J lost 1; bases outside the gene matches: 18. The CDR3 consists of 20 residues. The CDR3 nucleotides read TGTGCCAGCAGTTTTTTCTGGGGTAGCGGGGGCACAGGATCCCAAGAGACCCAGTACTTC. Encoded protein: CASSFFWGSGGTGSQETQYF.

In its sample, this clone was seen many times. This chain connects TRBV4-1 to TRBJ2-1; D possibly corresponds to TRBD2 (5 bases). Per the germline V gene, CDR1 is MGHRA and CDR2 is YSYEKL. V was clipped by 1 base and J by 8 bases, with 21 bases between them. CDR3 length: 17 amino acids. CDR3 region: CASSQANMGFGGHEQFF. The CDR3 DNA is TGCGCCAGCAGCCAAGCCAATATGGGGTTTGGAGGACATGAGCAGTTCTTC.

This chain uses TRBV6-1 with TRBJ1-6; D is uncertain. Germline CDR1 MNHNS, CDR2 SASEGT. The CDR3 sequence is 13 residues long. V lost 6 bases and J 10 bases, leaving 13 bases between the germline ends. The CDR3 nucleotides are TGTGCCAGCAGGGAGGGTACCAACTCACCCCTCCACTTT. Its translation: CASREGTNSPLHF.

The V call is TRBV20-1, the J call TRBJ2-7, with D maybe TRBD2 (6 bases). V dropped 6 bases and J dropped 4 bases, with 16 bases sitting between them. Per germline, CDR1 DFQATT and CDR2 SNEGSKA (reference sequence). The CDR3 runs to 13 residues. The CDR3 spells CSATGTGIYEQYF. CDR3 bases: TGCAGTGCCACCGGGACTGGTATATACGAGCAGTACTTC.

The V and J genes are TRBV6-1 and TRBJ2-2, with 11 bases that match TRBD2. The junction had 7 bases not matched to a gene; V was cut back by 5 bases and J by 5 bases. This CDR3 has 16 amino acids. CDR1 is MNHNS, CDR2 SASEGT, per germline. CDR3 bases: TGTGCCAGCAGTCGGGGACTAGCGGTTGGGACCGGGGAGCTGTTTTTT. It translates to CASSRGLAVGTGELFF.

At least ten counts were recorded for this clone. The gene calls are TRBV3-2 and TRBJ2-3; the table's D call of TRBD1 was not tested on the DNA. TRBV3-2 is deemed a pseudogene. The CDR3 is 16 amino acids. DNA for the CDR3: TGTGCCAGCACCCCGCTACGGCAGGGGGCTGGAGATACGCAGTATTTT. It specifies CASTPLRQGAGDTQYF.

A remark on this clone: A read error may be the cause here, since a much bigger clone is one base away. The J gene is TRBJ2-5, the V gene TRBV3-1; possible D gene TRBD2, 6 bases. The germline CDR1 and CDR2 sequences are LGHDT and YNNKEL (reference sequence). V lost 7 bases and J 5 bases, leaving 14 bases between the germline ends. The CDR3 consists of 13 residues. The CDR3 here is CASISGVGETQYF. The CDR3 nucleotides are TGTGCCAGCATCTCGGGGGTGGGGGAGACCCAGTACTTC.

This clone appeared many times. The chain employs TRBV5-1 and TRBJ1-4; the D gene is possibly TRBD1 (6 bases). The ends were cut back, 4 bases at V and 4 bases at J, with 14 bases in the middle. The CDR3 has 15 amino acids. Germline V lookup: CDR1 SGHRS, CDR2 YFSETQ. DNA of the CDR3: TGCGCCAGCAGCCCCCAGGCAGGGGATAATGAAAAACTGTTTTTT. As protein: CASSPQAGDNEKLFF.

On this clone: A clone one base away is much larger, so this may be a read error. V and J are TRBV5-1 and TRBJ1-4; the match to TRBD1 covers 10 bases. The germline gives CDR1 SGHRS, CDR2 YFSETQ. The CDR3 is made up of 14 amino acids. Here the CDR3 reads CASSHDRGHEKLSF. The CDR3 nucleotides read TGCGCCAGCAGCCACGACAGGGGGCATGAAAAACTGTCTTTT.

For this clone: One end of the junction is discordant with germline, which a read error may explain. V usage is TRBV4-2 and J usage is TRBJ2-1; D is unresolved. This CDR3 spans 15 amino acids. The V gene's germline CDR1 is LGHNA and CDR2 YNFKEQ. The CDR3: CSSSQPDTTYNEQFF. The CDR3 DNA reads TGTTCCAGCAGCCAACCTGACACTACCTACAATGAGCAGTTCTTC.

V is TRBV27 and J is TRBJ2-7; D gene unclear. The CDR3 covers 13 residues. Germline V CDR1 and CDR2: MNHEY, SMNVEV (reference sequence). Trimming left V 9 bases short and J 2 bases short, with 14 bases between. The CDR3 DNA reads as TGTGCCAGGTTGGGGTCAGCAGCCTACGAGCAGTACTTC. This translates into CARLGSAAYEQYF.

This clone has ten or more counts. The chain has TRBV20-1 and TRBJ1-5; D is uncertain. Germline loops: CDR1 DFQATT, CDR2 SNEGSKA (reference sequence). CDR3 length: 13 residues. Trimming left V 3 bases short and J 6 bases short, with 12 bases between. The CDR3 spells CSARRQPGQPQHF. CDR3 sequence (DNA): TGCAGTGCTAGGCGGCAACCGGGTCAGCCCCAGCATTTT.

This clone was seen many times. The gene calls are TRBV9 and TRBJ1-1, with no clear D. This CDR3 is built from 13 residues. Between the trimmed V and J ends, which lost 4 bases and 1 base, there was a span of 8 bases. Germline-derived CDR1 and CDR2 are SGDLS and YYNGEE. The CDR3 nucleotides read TGTGCCAGCAGCACCCAACAGAACACTGAAGCTTTCTTT. It specifies CASSTQQNTEAFF.

This clone was seen ten or more times. The gene calls are TRBV5-1 and TRBJ1-1, with a weak D call TRBD1 (5 bases). The CDR3 consists of 13 residues. V lost 2 bases and J 3 bases, leaving 8 bases between the germline ends. CDR1 is SGHRS, CDR2 YFSETQ, per germline. For the CDR3, the DNA is TGCGCCAGCAGCTTCCTCAGGGACACTGAAGCTTTCTTT. The encoded protein is CASSFLRDTEAFF.

This clone appeared many times. V gene TRBV9 combines with J gene TRBJ2-3; D is undetermined. Germline values: CDR1 SGDLS, CDR2 YYNGEE. This CDR3 region has 16 residues. V dropped 1 base and J dropped 2 bases, with 14 bases sitting between them. CDR3 protein: CASSVFQVLDTDTQYF. CDR3 bases: TGTGCCAGCAGCGTATTCCAGGTATTGGACACAGATACGCAGTATTTT.

This clone was observed at least ten times. Here the CDR3 DNA reads TGTGCCAGCAGCGTCTTCTCCAGGGACTCTGGAAACACCATATATTTT. This encodes CASSVFSRDSGNTIYF. V usage is TRBV5-6 and J usage is TRBJ1-3; D is possibly TRBD1 (5 bases). The CDR3 consists of 16 residues. Trimming took 4 bases from V and 0 from J, leaving 14 bases between them. CDR1 is SGHDT, CDR2 YYEEEE, per germline.